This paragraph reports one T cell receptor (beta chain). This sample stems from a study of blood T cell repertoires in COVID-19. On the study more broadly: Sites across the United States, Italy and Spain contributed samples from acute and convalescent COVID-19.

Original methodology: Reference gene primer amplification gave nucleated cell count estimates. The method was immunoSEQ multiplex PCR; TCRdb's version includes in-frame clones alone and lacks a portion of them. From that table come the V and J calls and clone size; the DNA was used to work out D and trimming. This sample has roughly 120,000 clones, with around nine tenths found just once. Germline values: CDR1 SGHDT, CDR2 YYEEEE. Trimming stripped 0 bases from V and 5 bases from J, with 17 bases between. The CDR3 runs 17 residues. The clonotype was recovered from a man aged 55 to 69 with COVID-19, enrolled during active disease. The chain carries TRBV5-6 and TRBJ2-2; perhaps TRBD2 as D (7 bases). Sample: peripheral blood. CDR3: CASSLGSGGGETGELFF. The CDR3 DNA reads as TGTGCCAGCAGCTTGGGGTCGGGGGGCGGTGAGACCGGGGAGCTGTTTTTT.